The clone carrying this T cell receptor (beta chain) was observed once. No antigen is known for it. The authors ran a second PCR of roughly 7 to 11 cycles using a sample-barcoded 5' primer and a J-beta primer mix. TCRdb analysed the 5' RACE reads with MiXCR anew, one entry per CDR3 protein. The data show fewer than 1 million distinct CDR3 sequences, 44% seen once. These data belong to a study of blood T cells in healthy people across ages. The study's findings and limits: Versus aged donors, long-lived donors had higher diversity and more naive CD4+ cells.

Germline V CDR1 and CDR2: MGHRA, YSYEKL. CDR3 size: 14 residues. Sequencing input: blood. The chain has TRBV4-1 and TRBJ2-1; 7 nucleotides align to TRBD1. TRBJ2-7 explains the end of the DNA better; the J call may be wrong. The TCR was taken from a man in his fifties or sixties in good health. The CDR3 region is CASSQDHRGHEQYF. In nucleotides, the CDR3 is TGCGCCAGCAGCCAAGATCACAGGGGCCACGAGCAGTACTTC.